This T cell receptor (beta chain) was sequenced for a study of cytomegalovirus exposure and HLA in healthy donors. The study's findings and limits: Earlier analysis found most TCR beta V segments productive about 87% or about 30% of the time. In all likelihood, a cluster of highly shared sequence variants was a sequencing artifact.

To note about this clone: No antigen is known for it.

PCR was performed using 60 Vbeta and 13 Jbeta primers. Sequencing used immunoSEQ multiplex PCR; TCRdb keeps in-frame clones, though not all of them. The sample has about 110,000 clones; less than 70% are singletons. The V end lost 2 bases, the J end lost 5 bases, and 12 bases lay between the germline ends. The CDR3 consists of 14 residues. Germline CDR1 is MNHNY and CDR2 is SVGAGI (reference sequence). Specimen: PBMCs. This TCR derives from an older woman in good health and CMV-seropositive. The chain uses TRBV6-6 and TRBJ1-1; D call uncertain. CDR3: CASSYGTTGTEAFF. Written as DNA, the CDR3 is TGTGCCAGCAGTTACGGCACGACGGGTACTGAAGCTTTCTTT.